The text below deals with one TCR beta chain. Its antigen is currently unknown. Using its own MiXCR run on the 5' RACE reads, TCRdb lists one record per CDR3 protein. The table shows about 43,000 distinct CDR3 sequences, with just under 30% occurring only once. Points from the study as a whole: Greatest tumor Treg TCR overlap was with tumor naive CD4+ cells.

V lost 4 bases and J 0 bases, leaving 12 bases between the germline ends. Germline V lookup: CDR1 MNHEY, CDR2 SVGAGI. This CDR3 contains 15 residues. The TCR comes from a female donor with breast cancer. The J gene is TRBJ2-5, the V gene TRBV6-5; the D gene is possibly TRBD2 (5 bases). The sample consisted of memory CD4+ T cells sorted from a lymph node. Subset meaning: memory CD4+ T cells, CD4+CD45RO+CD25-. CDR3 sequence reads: CASSSVRADQETQYF. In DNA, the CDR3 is TGTGCCAGCAGTTCCGTCCGAGCGGACCAAGAGACCCAGTACTTC.